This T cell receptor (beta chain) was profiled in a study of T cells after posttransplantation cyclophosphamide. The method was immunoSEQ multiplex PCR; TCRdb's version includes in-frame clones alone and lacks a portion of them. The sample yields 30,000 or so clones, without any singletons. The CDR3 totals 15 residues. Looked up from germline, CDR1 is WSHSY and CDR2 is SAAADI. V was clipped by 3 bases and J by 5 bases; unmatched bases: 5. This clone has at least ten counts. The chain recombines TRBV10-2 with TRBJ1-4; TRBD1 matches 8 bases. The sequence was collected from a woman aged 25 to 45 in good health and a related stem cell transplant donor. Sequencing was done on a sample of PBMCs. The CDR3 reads CASSDPGQANEKLFF. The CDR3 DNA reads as TGCGCCAGCAGTGATCCGGGACAGGCAAATGAAAAACTGTTTTTT.